This TCR beta chain stems from a study of technical replicates of blood from several donors. Germline CDR1 MGHRA, CDR2 YSYEKL. Germline trimming cut 3 bases from V and 4 bases from J; bases unmatched to any gene: 6. CDR3 length equals 15 residues. The repertoire was sequenced with immunoSEQ multiplex PCR; TCRdb's copy has only in-frame clones and lacks some. In the table there are 75,000 to 90,000 clones, around nine tenths of which are singletons. The gene calls are TRBV4-1 and TRBJ2-7, with TRBD2 matching 10 bases. The TCR sequence derives from a human donor in good health. The sequencing input was T cells isolated from PBMCs. Written as DNA, the CDR3 is TGCGCCAGCAGCCATTCTAGCGGGAGTTCATACGAGCAGTACTTC. Amino acids: CASSHSSGSSYEQYF.